This T cell receptor (beta chain) was sequenced during a study of technical replicates of blood from a few donors. This clone was observed a handful of times. This CDR3 is 14 amino acids long. Germline CDR1 reads SGHRS; CDR2 reads YFSETQ. The V gene lost 3 bases and the J gene lost 1 base, with 10 bases spanning the gap. Some clones are missing from TCRdb's copy, which holds only in-frame ones; the method was immunoSEQ multiplex PCR. The sample holds approximately 70,000 clones, approximately 96% seen once. The sequenced material came from T cells isolated from PBMCs. This receptor was taken from a human donor in good health. V and J are TRBV5-1 and TRBJ2-5, with a tentative D call TRBD1 (6 bases). CDR3 nucleotide sequence: TGCGCCAGCAGCTATGGACAGAGCCAAGAGACCCAGTACTTC. Translated: CASSYGQSQETQYF.